This T cell receptor (beta chain) was found in a study of human T cells and chemical hapten exposure. On the study more broadly: The study lasted 20 to 25 weeks, and patients were dosed weekly with diphenylcyclopropenone on the scalp throughout.

TCRdb used MiXCR to reprocess the RACE reads, holding one entry per CDR3 protein. This sample has some 350,000 distinct CDR3 sequences, with roughly 6.3% found just once. General study points: Patch test score was positively correlated with the counts of TCRs that had expanded at PT1.

Trimming left V 2 bases short and J 7 bases short, with 18 bases between. This CDR3 contains 17 residues. Per the germline V gene, CDR1 is SGHTA and CDR2 is FQGNSA. Within the sample, this clonotype is medium-sized (0.01 to 0.1%). Its antigen is unidentified. Time point in this sample: patch test 2, 6 weeks after DPC sensitization. The treatment here: therapeutic diphenylcyclopropenone sensitization with weekly scalp DPC. The chain couples TRBV7-2 to TRBJ1-6; maybe TRBD1 (5 bases). The material was whole blood, obtained in connection with sensitization to the hapten diphenylcyclopropenone (DPC). This sequence originates from a woman aged 18-30 years with alopecia areata. Some clones in this sample may be carry-over from other donors' samples. CDR3 coding DNA: TGTGCCAGCAGCTTATACCCCTTCGACAGCAGAAATTCACCCCTCCACTTT. It encodes CASSLYPFDSRNSPLHF. The full variable domain, with the rest looked up from reference TRBV7-2 and TRBJ1-6, is GAGVSQSPSNKVTEKGKDVELRCDPISGHTALYWYRQSLGQGLEFLIYFQGNSAPDKSGLPSDRFSAERTGGSVSTLTIQRTQQEDSAVYLCASSLYPFDSRNSPLHFGNGTRLTVT.